This TCR beta chain was obtained from a study of radiation and T cells in renal cell carcinoma. Only in-frame clones appear in the TCRdb table, and some are missing; sequencing was by immunoSEQ multiplex PCR. The data contain about 24,000 clones, less than 55% of them singletons. Germline V gives CDR1 MNHNS, CDR2 SASEGT. Trimming shortened V by 2 bases and J by 8 bases, and 12 bases separated the two germline ends. The CDR3 covers 14 residues. Study-level points and caveats: Compared with controls, irradiated tumors showed greater TCR clonality. Sampling covered only roughly 0.91 g of each tumor.

Concerning this clone: Its antigen is not known.

Documented treatment: treatment-naive control, cytoreductive nephrectomy. Treatment-naive patients without radiation supplied the control tumors at nephrectomy. The clonotype comes from a human donor with renal cell carcinoma. The specimen was tumor tissue, collected from a patient whose treatment was nephrectomy without radiotherapy. The chain couples TRBV6-1 to TRBJ1-4; a possible D gene is TRBD1 (6 bases). CDR3 amino acids: CASSESTGLEKLFF. In nucleotides, the CDR3 is TGTGCCAGCAGTGAATCTACAGGGTTGGAAAAACTGTTTTTT.